This is a list of T cell receptor beta chains from one sample in a study of T cell repertoires in cytomegalovirus infection. TCRdb reanalysed the reads using MiXCR and keeps one entry per CDR3 protein. The table includes approximately 320,000 distinct CDR3 sequences, 8% to 10% detected once. The sequenced sample consisted of PBMCs. The receptors originated from a human donor in good health (CMV status not recorded). Some clones in this sample may be carry-over from other donors' samples. Each CDR3 is given without its conserved first and last residue. The order of the fields is V gene, CDR3 protein.

V gene: TRBV11-2; CDR3 protein: ASSLTGGPMDNYGYT
V gene: TRBV9; CDR3 protein: ASSAPGQGKGYGYT
V gene: TRBV6-6; CDR3 protein: ASSPPTGGSGYT
V gene: TRBV7-2; CDR3 protein: ASSLRTTGGDTQY
V gene: TRBV7-8; CDR3 protein: ASSLVGHSTDTQY
V gene: TRBV29-1; CDR3 protein: SVEDWDRVGASPLH
V gene: TRBV20-1; CDR3 protein: SARDSGRFSGNQPQH
V gene: TRBV4-3; CDR3 protein: ASSQETGFSYGYT
V gene: TRBV10-1; CDR3 protein: ASSESPGGLGSYNEQF
V gene: TRBV18; CDR3 protein: ASSSRDRQPYEQY
V gene: TRBV9; CDR3 protein: ASSVGFAKNIQY
V gene: TRBV7-6; CDR3 protein: ASSPYQGSYNEQF
V gene: TRBV7-2; CDR3 protein: ASSREGGYATYEQY
V gene: TRBV7-2; CDR3 protein: ASSSLGGGAQGTQY
V gene: TRBV4-1; CDR3 protein: ASSQDLGTASYEQY
V gene: TRBV7-2; CDR3 protein: ASSRDRGRPGELF
V gene: TRBV15; CDR3 protein: ATSPRDRGEQY
V gene: TRBV28; CDR3 protein: ATRLGPTEAF
V gene: TRBV11-2; CDR3 protein: ASSLDSDTSYEQY
V gene: TRBV5-6; CDR3 protein: ASSLAFPLLAGNNEQF
V gene: TRBV20-1; CDR3 protein: SARDVAGGDTGELF
V gene: TRBV7-2; CDR3 protein: ASSLSQSQETQY
V gene: TRBV30; CDR3 protein: AWSVQAEPSYEQY
V gene: TRBV9; CDR3 protein: ASSVGHRNEKLF
V gene: TRBV7-2; CDR3 protein: ASSVGHTNEQF
V gene: TRBV4-1; CDR3 protein: ASSQDLGGRDGYT
V gene: TRBV23-1; CDR3 protein: ASSQSWTGLSDTQY
V gene: TRBV12-3/TRBV12-4; CDR3 protein: ASSFQGYNSPLH
V gene: TRBV14; CDR3 protein: ASSLREGAGNEQF